This T cell receptor (beta chain) derives from a study of Ad26.COV2.S vaccination and SARS-CoV-2 variants (dated by TCRdb to the early 2020s). About the investigation overall: Vaccine-arm donors were drawn from COV1001, a multicentre, randomized, double-blind, placebo-controlled phase I-IIa trial of Ad26.COV2.S in healthy adults. Throughout the experiments and outcome assessment, investigators stayed blinded to trial group allocation. Trial participants were randomized into five groups of five: low-dose or high-dose Ad26.COV2.S given once or twice, or placebo on both occasions. Ad26.COV2.S was given intramuscularly at 5x10^10 or 1x10^11 viral particles, as a single shot or as two shots 56 days apart. The TCR-sequenced set comprised approximately 30 samples: around 20 Ad26.COV2.S vaccine recipients, 5 placebo recipients and 8 SARS-CoV-2 convalescent individuals. The specificity and breadth of SARS-CoV-2-reactive T cell receptors after Ad26.COV2.S vaccination were assessed by TCRbeta repertoire sequencing.

This specimen's treatment or condition label, interpreted: about 20 received Ad26.COV2.S at low or high dose, single or two shots; five or six received placebo; per-sample allocation not given. Repertoires of vaccine and placebo recipients were sequenced from samples collected on day 63 after the first injection. Between 29 July and 7 August 2020, Cohort 1b enrolled 25 adults aged 18-55 years at one site in Boston, USA. Ad26.COV2.S was a replication-incompetent adenovirus type 26 vector expressing a prefusion-stabilized SARS-CoV-2 spike protein from the original Wuhan strain. The CDR3 goes from the cysteine to the phenylalanine over 13 residues. Kept here is only the CDR3 DNA, which spans 39 bases and is read in frame from base 1. CDR1 and CDR2, looked up from the germline V gene, are MDHEN and SYDVKM. V and J are truncated by 2 bases and 4 bases respectively, leaving an intervening sequence of 6 bases.

TCRbeta CDR3 regions were sequenced with the immunoSEQ Assay. After extraction, genomic DNA underwent amplification by bias-controlled multiplex PCR, followed by high-throughput sequencing. The paper's data handling went like this. To quantify the absolute abundance of each unique TCRbeta CDR3 region, sequences were collapsed and filtered. Usable DNA was measured by amplifying reference genes present in all nucleated cells, and TCRbeta template counts were normalized to that usable DNA to estimate T cell fraction. Repertoire TCRs were annotated as SARS-CoV-2-specific when V gene, CDR3 amino acid sequence and J gene were exactly matched to a known reactive TCR set. The reference SARS-CoV-2 TCR set was derived from MIRA and filtered for enrichment in COVID-19-positive ImmuneCODE repertoires, a step that removed public or cross-reactive TCRs. Based on the MIRA antigens, annotated TCRs were further analysed at the level of specific ORF or position within ORF. Depth was the summed frequency of annotated unique rearrangements, while breadth was defined as annotated unique rearrangements over total unique productive rearrangements. Two-sided Wilcoxon rank-sum tests were used to compare TCR breadth between groups. Not all clones reach the TCRdb copy of this immuneACCESS table, which keeps in-frame sequences only. Checked studies attribute under half of the gap to unresolved V genes and leave the rest unexplained. V and J calls and clone size are those listed in that table; D and trimming were worked out from the DNA. The sample contains roughly 350,000 clones, about 88% of them found a single time. The ten most abundant clones make up around 6.4% of the sample.

General study outcomes and caveats: The study lacked the statistical power to compare responses across vaccine doses or regimens. After vaccination, spike-specific CD8+ and CD4+ T cell responses were reported to show substantial breadth. It was noted by the authors that total T cell responses may have been underestimated by the TCR breadth and depth analyses. Ad26.COV2.S recipients had higher spike-specific TCR breadth than placebo recipients (P = 0.0014). Vaccine and placebo recipients had comparable non-spike TCR breadth, which fits with the vaccine containing only spike.

In the case of this clone: Its antigen is unknown. No base qualities exist here, and no much larger clone lies one base off it. Within the sample, other DNA sequences also encode this same CDR3.

The sequence came from a person between 18 and 65 years old who received the Ad26.COV2.S COVID-19 vaccine or a placebo. The sequencing used peripheral blood, collected in a trial of Ad26.COV2.S vaccine versus placebo. The chain links TRBV28 with TRBJ2-1; the D segment may tentatively be TRBD1 or TRBD2, each giving 5 matched bases. The CDR3 has the sequence CASSLGGYNEQFF. In nucleotides, the sequence is TGTGCCAGCAGTTTAGGGGGTTACAATGAGCAGTTCTTC.